A single sample is the source of the 32 T cell receptor beta chains below, sequenced in a study of identifying expanded T cells in peripheral blood. Data came from immunoSEQ multiplex PCR; TCRdb stores just in-frame clones and leaves some out. The sample lists some 130,000 clones, 70% to 90% occurring once. Sequencing was done on a sample of blood. Every receptor here comes from a person aged 18 to 75 in good health.

The chain recombines TRBV7-3 with TRBJ1-2; 8 bases are shared with TRBD1. The CDR3 length is 16 residues. The ends lost 1 base at V and 2 bases at J; junction bases unmatched: 6. Germline V lookup: CDR1 SGHTA, CDR2 FQGTGA. In DNA form, the CDR3 reads TGTGCCAGCAGCTTAAGGGGGGGACAGGAGAACTATGGCTACACCTTC. Amino acids: CASSLRGGQENYGYTF.

V usage is TRBV7-6 and J usage is TRBJ2-1, with 10 bases aligning to TRBD2. Germline V gives CDR1 SGHVS, CDR2 FNYEAQ. The CDR3 spans 18 residues. J gave up 0 bases and V 8 bases, and 13 bases lay outside the gene matches. The CDR3 sequence is CASPEVAGGPSSYNEQFF. CDR3 DNA sequence: TGTGCCAGCCCCGAGGTAGCGGGAGGCCCGAGCTCCTACAATGAGCAGTTCTTC.

The chain uses TRBV5-1 and TRBJ2-5; 14 positions match TRBD2. The germline gives CDR1 SGHRS, CDR2 YFSETQ. The CDR3 contains 15 residues. V was clipped by 5 bases and J by 5 bases; unmatched bases: 5. The CDR3 sequence: CASRIWTSGRETQYF. The CDR3 DNA sequence: TGCGCCAGCAGGATCTGGACTAGCGGGAGGGAGACCCAGTACTTC. The full variable domain, in which reference TRBV5-1 and TRBJ2-5 provide the parts outside the CDR3, is KAGVTQTPRYLIKTRGQQVTLSCSPISGHRSVSWYQQTPGQGLQFLFEYFSETQRNKGNFPGRFSGRQFSNSRSEMNVSTLELGDSALYLCASRIWTSGRETQYFGPGTRLLVL.

The J gene is TRBJ2-3, the V gene TRBV7-7; D ambiguous. Germline CDR1 is SSHAT and CDR2 is FNYEAQ (reference sequence). The CDR3 is 13 residues long. Trimming pared 6 bases from V and 0 bases from J, leaving 7 bases between. CDR3 region: CASSSDSTDTQYF. The CDR3 DNA reads as TGTGCCAGCAGTTCTGACAGCACAGATACGCAGTATTTT.

V usage is TRBV25-1 and J usage is TRBJ2-1; TRBD2 might be the D (5 bases). The germline V and J ends were trimmed by 2 bases and 0 bases, with 11 bases remaining between them. Germline V CDR1 and CDR2: MGHDK, SYGVNS. This CDR3 region has 16 residues. The CDR3 nucleotides read TGTGCCAGCAGTGAAAACGGTGGGAGCTCCTACAATGAGCAGTTCTTC. Translation gives CASSENGGSSYNEQFF. Full variable domain (missing parts from reference TRBV25-1 and TRBJ2-1): EADIYQTPRYLVIGTGKKITLECSQTMGHDKMYWYQQDPGMELHLIHYSYGVNSTEKGDLSSESTVSRIRTEHFPLTLESARPSHTSQYLCASSENGGSSYNEQFFGPGTRLTVL.

This chain connects TRBV6-4 to TRBJ2-7; D unclear. V gave up 3 bases and J gave up 0 bases, with 9 bases separating them. The CDR3 extends over 14 amino acids. Germline CDR1 and CDR2: MRHNA and SNTAGT. The CDR3 is CASSEQENSYEQYF. Written as DNA, the CDR3 is TGTGCCAGCAGTGAACAAGAGAACTCCTACGAGCAGTACTTC.

V usage is TRBV13 and J usage is TRBJ2-1, with D possibly matching TRBD2 (6 bases). The CDR3 spans 17 residues. Germline CDR1 and CDR2: PRHDT and FYEKMQ (reference sequence). Trimming removed 4 bases from V and 8 bases from J, with 24 bases in between. The CDR3 DNA reads TGTGCCAGCAGCTACCGATTGGCTGGGGGGAGTAGGGATGAGCAGTTCTTC. Encoded protein: CASSYRLAGGSRDEQFF.

The rearrangement joins TRBV7-9 to TRBJ2-1; 11 positions match TRBD1. J gave up 9 bases and V 5 bases, and 15 bases lay outside the gene matches. Germline lookup yields CDR1 SEHNR and CDR2 FQNEAQ (reference sequence). The CDR3 sequence is 17 residues long. The CDR3 DNA sequence: TGTGCCAGCAGCCCGGAATGGAGTCGGGACAGGGGGTCTGAGCAGTTCTTC. This encodes CASSPEWSRDRGSEQFF.

The chain has TRBV5-1 and TRBJ2-3, with a possible D match to TRBD1 (6 bases). The CDR3 extends over 14 amino acids. Trimming took 7 bases from V and 3 from J, leaving 15 bases between them. Germline CDR1 reads SGHRS; CDR2 reads YFSETQ. The CDR3 sequence is CASGGRERTDTQYF. The CDR3 nucleotides are TGCGCCAGCGGGGGCCGGGAACGAACAGATACGCAGTATTTT.

V gene TRBV28 combines with J gene TRBJ2-7, with D perhaps matching TRBD2 (6 bases). The V and J ends lost 4 bases and 4 bases respectively, with 11 bases between them. This CDR3 region has 13 residues. CDR1 and CDR2 from the germline V gene are MDHEN and SYDVKM. The CDR3 protein is CASSSGGSYEQYF. CDR3 bases: TGTGCCAGCAGTTCCGGGGGTTCTTACGAGCAGTACTTC.

This chain uses TRBV29-1 with TRBJ2-1; D not resolved. Germline loops: CDR1 SQVTM, CDR2 ANQGSEA. There are 13 residues in the CDR3. Trimming took 8 bases from V and 0 from J, leaving 11 bases between them. The CDR3: CSLQRSSYNEQFF. In nucleotides, the CDR3 is TGCAGCCTGCAGCGTAGCTCCTACAATGAGCAGTTCTTC.

The chain carries TRBV10-2 and TRBJ1-1; possible D gene TRBD1, 6 bases. V was trimmed by 10 bases and J by 0 bases, leaving 12 bases between them. Germline-derived CDR1 and CDR2 are WSHSY and SAAADI. The CDR3 is 13 residues long. The CDR3, as DNA: TGCGCCACAACAGGGCAAATGAACACTGAAGCTTTCTTT. Protein: CATTGQMNTEAFF.

This clone has only one observation. The chain employs TRBV18 and TRBJ1-5; 9 bases are shared with TRBD1. The CDR3 totals 16 residues. In germline, CDR1 is KGHSH, CDR2 LQKENI. V shed 3 bases and J 6 bases; nucleotides not matched to a gene: 9. The CDR3 here is CASSPGRTGVAQPQHF. The CDR3 nucleotides read TGTGCCAGCTCACCCGGCAGGACAGGGGTGGCTCAGCCCCAGCATTTT.

The chain carries TRBV7-2 and TRBJ2-5; D unclear. CDR1 SGHTA and CDR2 FQGNSA come from the germline V gene. CDR3 size: 12 residues. The V end lost 6 bases, the J end lost 5 bases, and 10 bases lay between the germline ends. The CDR3 spells CASSKDGETQYF. The DNA for the CDR3 is TGTGCCAGCAGTAAGGACGGGGAGACCCAGTACTTC. Filled out from reference TRBV7-2 and TRBJ2-5, the complete variable domain reads GAGVSQSPSNKVTEKGKDVELRCDPISGHTALYWYRQSLGQGLEFLIYFQGNSAPDKSGLPSDRFSAERTGGSVSTLTIQRTQQEDSAVYLCASSKDGETQYFGPGTRLLVL.

The chain has TRBV5-5 and TRBJ2-7; D gene ambiguous. The CDR3 totals 13 residues. CDR1 is SGHKS and CDR2 is YYEKEE in the germline V gene (reference sequence). Trimming left V 0 bases short and J 7 bases short, with 11 bases between. CDR3 amino acids: CASSLDPPAEQYF. The CDR3 DNA reads as TGTGCCAGCAGCTTGGACCCGCCGGCGGAGCAGTACTTC.

This chain connects TRBV27 to TRBJ2-2; D is tentatively TRBD1 or TRBD2 (5 bases each). V lost 1 base to trimming and J lost 7 bases, with 13 bases between them. Germline V gene sequence: CDR1 MNHEY, CDR2 SMNVEV (reference sequence). CDR3 length: 15 amino acids. The CDR3 bases are TGTGCCAGCAGTTTATACGAGGGGATTCACGGGGAGCTGTTTTTT. Protein: CASSLYEGIHGELFF.

V is TRBV18 and J is TRBJ2-5; tentatively, D is TRBD1 (6 bases). The germline gives CDR1 KGHSH, CDR2 LQKENI. This CDR3 is built from 13 residues. V lost 8 bases and J lost 5, with 15 bases in between. The CDR3 region has the DNA TGTGCCAGCCAAACTTTGCAGGGGGAGACCCAGTACTTC. Encoded protein: CASQTLQGETQYF.

The J gene is TRBJ2-7, the V gene TRBV28; 7 bases agree with TRBD1. Germline loops: CDR1 MDHEN, CDR2 SYDVKM. The V and J ends lost 3 bases and 3 bases, in that order; junction bases with no gene match: 5. The CDR3 length is 14 residues. The CDR3 DNA reads as TGTGCCAGCAGTTTTCAGAGGGACAGCTACGAGCAGTACTTC. It codes for CASSFQRDSYEQYF.

V gene TRBV19 combines with J gene TRBJ1-4; 8 bases map to TRBD1. From germline, CDR1 is LNHDA and CDR2 SQIVND (reference sequence). Germline trimming cut 6 bases from V and 0 bases from J; bases unmatched to any gene: 0. The CDR3 consists of 14 residues. This CDR3 is CASRQGATNEKLFF. The CDR3, as DNA: TGTGCCAGTAGACAGGGGGCAACTAATGAAAAACTGTTTTTT.

The chain joins TRBV28 to TRBJ2-2; possibly TRBD2 for D (6 bases). CDR1 and CDR2 (germline): MDHEN, SYDVKM. The V and J ends lost 4 bases and 5 bases respectively, with 20 bases between them. The CDR3 covers 17 residues. The CDR3 sequence: CASSSITGTLGTGELFF. CDR3 DNA: TGTGCCAGCAGTTCGATAACCGGGACTCTGGGAACCGGGGAGCTGTTTTTT.

The chain links TRBV19 to TRBJ2-1; D unclear. The CDR3 runs to 17 residues. From germline, CDR1 is LNHDA and CDR2 SQIVND (reference sequence). Trimming shortened V by 3 bases and J by 0 bases, and 15 bases separated the two germline ends. CDR3 protein: CASSIVGRSASYNEQFF. CDR3 nucleotide sequence: TGTGCCAGTAGTATTGTAGGCAGGAGTGCCTCCTACAATGAGCAGTTCTTC.

The chain links TRBV6-5 to TRBJ1-4, with D uncertain. The CDR3 is 14 residues long. Per germline, CDR1 MNHEY and CDR2 SVGAGI. Trimming pared 2 bases from V and 2 bases from J, leaving 6 bases between. CDR3 loop: CASSYSVTNEKLFF. The CDR3 DNA sequence: TGTGCCAGCAGTTACAGTGTCACTAATGAAAAACTGTTTTTT.

This clone is classed as medium-sized (0.01 to 0.1%). CDR3: CASSLRTGGSIYGYTF. DNA for the CDR3: TGCGCCAGCAGCCTAAGGACAGGGGGCTCTATCTATGGCTACACCTTC. V is TRBV5-1 and J is TRBJ1-2; TRBD1 agrees at 11 bases. The CDR3 covers 16 residues. Germline CDR1 SGHRS, CDR2 YFSETQ. After removal of 4 bases from V and 4 bases from J, the junction contained 9 bases not matched to a gene.

The CDR3 nucleotides are TGTGCCAGCAGTGAAGGTGGCGCAGTTAGCAATCAGCCCCAGCATTTT. It is translated as CASSEGGAVSNQPQHF. The chain joins TRBV2 to TRBJ1-5; unclear D gene. CDR1 is SNHLY, CDR2 FYNNEI, per germline. Trimming shortened V by 1 base and J by 0 bases, and 10 bases separated the two germline ends. CDR3 size: 16 residues.

The rearrangement uses TRBV11-2 and TRBJ1-5; 7 bases align to TRBD1. This CDR3 is built from 13 residues. V shed 5 bases, J shed 11 bases, and the junction held 9 bases outside the gene matches. Per germline, CDR1 SGHAT and CDR2 FQNNGV. CDR3 sequence: CASSQGDRRAQHF. The CDR3 nucleotides are TGTGCCAGCAGCCAGGGGGATCGGCGGGCCCAGCATTTT. Full variable domain (outside the CDR3, taken from reference TRBV11-2 and TRBJ1-5): EAGVAQSPRYKIIEKRQSVAFWCNPISGHATLYWYQQILGQGPKLLIQFQNNGVVDDSQLPKDRFSAERLKGVDSTLKIQPAKLEDSAVYLCASSQGDRRAQHFGDGTRLSIL.

This chain connects TRBV7-3 to TRBJ2-7; possible D gene TRBD2, 5 bases. Germline lookup yields CDR1 SGHTA and CDR2 FQGTGA. Deletions cut 3 bases from V and 6 bases from J, with 12 bases between. CDR3 length: 13 amino acids. The CDR3 DNA reads TGTGCCAGCAGCTTTTTCCGGGAACCCGAGCAGTACTTC. Translating it yields CASSFFREPEQYF.

This sequence joins TRBV18 and TRBJ1-6, with TRBD1 matching over 7 bases. J lost 0 bases, V lost 5 bases, and 7 bases had no gene match. The CDR3 length is 17 residues. CDR1 is KGHSH and CDR2 is LQKENI in the germline V gene. CDR3 DNA: TGTGCCAGCTCAAAGGACAGGTTGAGCTCCTATAATTCACCCCTCCACTTT. The encoded protein is CASSKDRLSSYNSPLHF.

The chain combines TRBV5-6 with TRBJ1-2; no firm D call. The V gene lost 3 bases and the J gene lost 7 bases, with 22 bases spanning the gap. Germline values: CDR1 SGHDT, CDR2 YYEEEE. This CDR3 comprises 16 residues. CDR3 DNA sequence: TGTGCCAGCAGCTCGTCGCCTCGGCCCGCTTTAGCTGGCTACACCTTC. It codes for CASSSSPRPALAGYTF.

The CDR3 nucleotides read TGTGCCAGTAGTATCTCGGGGAACTCCTACGAGCAGTACTTC. Translating gives CASSISGNSYEQYF. The chain has TRBV19 and TRBJ2-7, with D possibly TRBD2 on 5 matching bases. Germline CDR1 and CDR2: LNHDA and SQIVND (reference sequence). Trimming took 3 bases from V and 0 from J, leaving 9 bases between them. The CDR3 totals 14 residues.

As to this clone: At the DNA level, this CDR3 is encoded by other sequences in the same sample as well. The chain recombines TRBV7-2 with TRBJ2-5, with D possibly called TRBD1 or TRBD2 (5 bases each). CDR3 length equals 15 residues. Germline CDR1 SGHTA, CDR2 FQGNSA. V was clipped by 5 bases and J by 4 bases, with 17 bases between them. CDR3 DNA sequence: TGTGCCAGCAGCCCACGCCAGGGACGGGGAGAGACCCAGTACTTC. Its protein product is CASSPRQGRGETQYF. Looking up the rest from reference TRBV7-2 and TRBJ2-5 gives the full variable domain: GAGVSQSPSNKVTEKGKDVELRCDPISGHTALYWYRQSLGQGLEFLIYFQGNSAPDKSGLPSDRFSAERTGGSVSTLTIQRTQQEDSAVYLCASSPRQGRGETQYFGPGTRLLVL.

The V call is TRBV5-5, the J call TRBJ2-7; D unclear. CDR3 size: 16 residues. Germline V gene sequence: CDR1 SGHKS, CDR2 YYEKEE (reference sequence). V lost 0 bases to trimming and J lost 1 base, with 14 bases between them. CDR3 sequence reads: CASSLAVTASSYEQYF. In DNA form, the CDR3 reads TGTGCCAGCAGCTTGGCTGTCACCGCCTCATCCTACGAGCAGTACTTC.

The genes are TRBV10-3 and TRBJ1-1; D possibly corresponds to TRBD1 (5 bases). In germline, CDR1 is ENHRY, CDR2 SYGVKD. V shed 7 bases and J shed 5 bases, with 14 bases lying between them. This CDR3 region has 13 residues. CDR3 sequence: CAITPGGKTEAFF. The CDR3 DNA is TGTGCCATCACCCCGGGGGGGAAAACTGAAGCTTTCTTT.